These 6 T cell receptor beta chains came from one sample sequenced in a study of breast tumors, draining lymph nodes, adjacent tissues. TCRdb processed the multiplex PCR reads anew with MiXCR; each CDR3 protein has one entry. The sample shows over 100,000 distinct CDR3 sequences, about 20% of them seen only once. Samples came from axillary lymph nodes draining the breast cancer. Material for sequencing was axillary lymph node tissue. These receptor sequences come from a female donor with breast cancer. Some clones in this sample may be carry-over from other donors' samples.

Of note for this clonotype: It may be a read error: a sequence one base away is much more abundant. This likely comes from a read error, as the CDR3 has no conserved phenylalanine or tryptophan at its end. The gene calls are TRBV2 and TRBJ2-1; D possibly corresponds to TRBD2 (6 bases). CDR1 and CDR2 (germline): SNHLY, FYNNEI. V was cut by 6 bases and J by 2 bases, with 11 bases left in between. This CDR3 is 14 amino acids long. CDR3 in amino acids: CASRGGTAYNEQFL. The DNA of the CDR3 is TGTGCCAGCAGGGGCGGGACGGCCTACAATGAGCAGTTCCTC.

This CDR3 is CASSLGSQRSTDTQYF. The CDR3 DNA reads as TGTGCCAGCAGCTTAGGGAGCCAGCGTAGCACAGATACGCAGTATTTT. The genes are TRBV11-3 and TRBJ2-3; the D is unclear. The CDR3 spans 16 residues. V was trimmed by 1 base and J by 0 bases, leaving 11 bases between them. Germline V gene lookup returns CDR1 SGHNT and CDR2 YENEEA.

This clonotype was counted at least ten times. V and J are TRBV6-1 and TRBJ2-5, with D perhaps matching TRBD1 (5 bases). V lost 0 bases to trimming and J lost 0 bases, with 8 bases between them. CDR1 and CDR2 (germline): MNHNS, SASEGT. This CDR3 has 15 residues. CDR3 DNA sequence: TGTGCCAGCAGTGAAGCCAGACAGTACCAAGAGACCCAGTACTTC. This sequence encodes CASSEARQYQETQYF.

The chain carries TRBV5-6 and TRBJ1-4, with TRBD1 matching over 7 bases. Trimming took 3 bases from V and 7 from J; bases not matched to a gene: 6. This CDR3 spans 14 amino acids. Germline CDR1 is SGHDT and CDR2 is YYEEEE. Here the CDR3 reads CASSSDRAAEKLFF. DNA of the CDR3: TGTGCCAGCAGCTCTGACAGGGCGGCTGAAAAACTGTTTTTT.

The table lists this clonotype with many counts. The J gene is TRBJ2-2, the V gene TRBV5-6; TRBD1 matches at 9 bases. V shed 0 bases and J 1 base; nucleotides not matched to a gene: 4. Germline V gives CDR1 SGHDT, CDR2 YYEEEE. The CDR3 runs 17 residues. CDR3 loop: CASSLETGGLNTGELFF. The CDR3 DNA sequence: TGTGCCAGCAGCTTGGAAACAGGGGGCTTGAACACCGGGGAGCTGTTTTTT.

This clonotype was picked up many times. The gene calls are TRBV12-3 or TRBV12-4 and TRBJ2-1; 11 bases are shared with TRBD2. Trimming cost V 3 bases and J 4 bases; bases outside gene matches: 8. This CDR3 is built from 17 residues. The CDR3 here is CASSFPSLAGAYNEQFF. The CDR3 DNA follows: TGTGCCAGCAGTTTCCCGTCACTAGCGGGAGCGTACAATGAGCAGTTCTTC.